These 15 T cell receptor beta chains were sequenced from one sample in a study of early T cells in non-severe SARS-CoV-2 infection. TCRdb analysed the 5' RACE reads with MiXCR anew, one entry per CDR3 protein. The sample has about 61,000 distinct CDR3 sequences, roughly 10% seen once. The sequencing sample was made of whole blood. These receptors originate from an adult who was a healthcare worker with PCR-confirmed SARS-CoV-2 infection or an uninfected control (not recorded which).

This clonotype was seen at least ten times. The rearrangement joins TRBV7-9 to TRBJ2-1, with D possibly TRBD2 on 5 matching bases. V was trimmed by 5 bases and J by 2 bases, leaving 19 bases between them. From germline, CDR1 is SEHNR and CDR2 FQNEAQ (reference sequence). This CDR3 has 17 amino acids. This CDR3 is CASSPGWLAGPYNEQFF. CDR3 nucleotides: TGTGCCAGCAGCCCCGGGTGGCTGGCGGGCCCCTACAATGAGCAGTTCTTC.

Many counts were recorded for this clonotype. The genes are TRBV30 and TRBJ1-2, with D possibly TRBD1 on 6 matching bases. The V and J ends lost 3 bases and 0 bases respectively, with 11 bases between them. CDR1 is GTSNPN and CDR2 is SVGIG in the germline V gene (reference sequence). The CDR3 spans 14 residues. CDR3 sequence (DNA): TGTGCCTGGAGGTCGGGGGGCTCTAACTATGGCTACACCTTC. This encodes CAWRSGGSNYGYTF.

Ten or more counts support this clonotype. The chain uses TRBV30 and TRBJ1-1; tentative D call: TRBD1 (5 bases). Germline V gives CDR1 GTSNPN, CDR2 SVGIG (reference sequence). Deletions cut 4 bases from V and 7 bases from J, with 10 bases between. The CDR3 length is 11 residues. CDR3 sequence (DNA): TGTGCCTGGAATCGGGACCTTGAAGCTTTCTTT. Translating gives CAWNRDLEAFF.

The sample holds many counts of this clonotype. V is TRBV6-5 and J is TRBJ2-7, with D possibly TRBD2 on 7 matching bases. The CDR3 is made up of 15 amino acids. Trimming shortened V by 6 bases and J by 6 bases, and 21 bases separated the two germline ends. Per the germline V gene, CDR1 is MNHEY and CDR2 is SVGAGI. The CDR3 protein is CASSPGRRGLREQYF. The CDR3 DNA is TGTGCCAGCAGCCCAGGGAGGCGGGGGCTGCGCGAGCAGTACTTC.

V gene TRBV30 combines with J gene TRBJ1-6; a weak D match, TRBD1 (5 bases). The CDR3 has 17 residues. The germline V gene has CDR1 GTSNPN and CDR2 SVGIG (reference sequence). V shed 0 bases and J shed 3 bases, with 15 bases lying between them. This chain's CDR3 is CAWSVEPGRGYNSPLHF. The DNA of the CDR3 is TGTGCCTGGAGTGTGGAGCCAGGGAGAGGCTATAATTCACCCCTCCACTTT.

To note about this clonotype: This could be a read error, since a much larger clone is one nucleotide away. The chain employs TRBV30 and TRBJ2-7; tentatively, D is TRBD2 (6 bases). CDR3 length: 13 amino acids. Germline V CDR1 and CDR2: GTSNPN, SVGIG (reference sequence). V was clipped by 3 bases and J by 7 bases, with 16 bases between them. The CDR3, as DNA: TGTGCCTGGAGATTCGAACTCCGGGGGGAGCAGTACTTC. This translates into CAWRFELRGEQYF. The full variable domain, with the rest looked up from reference TRBV30 and TRBJ2-7, is SQTIHQWPATLVQPVGSPLSLECTVEGTSNPNLYWYRQAAGRGLQLLFYSVGIGQISSEVPQNLSASRPQDRQFILSSKKLLLSDSGFYLCAWRFELRGEQYFGPGTRLTVT.

The CDR3: CSAHIGGDTQYF. In DNA, the CDR3 is TGCAGTGCCCACATTGGCGGAGATACGCAGTATTTT. The genes are TRBV20-1 and TRBJ2-3; D is unresolved. With 6 bases removed from V and 5 bases from J, the gap between germline ends came to 12 bases. The CDR3 runs 12 residues. Per germline, CDR1 DFQATT and CDR2 SNEGSKA (reference sequence).

This clonotype was recorded many times. V is TRBV7-2 and J is TRBJ2-3, with 9 bases matching TRBD1. V shed 4 bases and J 5 bases; nucleotides not matched to a gene: 10. The germline gives CDR1 SGHTA, CDR2 FQGNSA. CDR3 length equals 16 residues. Here the CDR3 reads CASSSDTGGFEDTQYF. The CDR3 nucleotides read TGTGCCAGCAGCTCGGATACAGGGGGCTTCGAAGATACGCAGTATTTT.

The rearrangement links TRBV30 to TRBJ1-6, with no clear D. Germline V gene data show CDR1 as GTSNPN and CDR2 as SVGIG (reference sequence). The V end lost 1 base, the J end lost 0 bases, and 10 bases lay between the germline ends. CDR3 length: 16 residues. CDR3 region: CAWSARSASYNSPLHF. CDR3 DNA: TGTGCCTGGAGTGCCCGATCAGCCTCCTATAATTCACCCCTCCACTTT.

This clonotype was seen many times. The chain has TRBV5-1 and TRBJ2-5; D not certain. The CDR3 has 12 amino acids. The V gene lost 5 bases and the J gene lost 2 bases, with 7 bases spanning the gap. Germline assignment: CDR1 SGHRS and CDR2 YFSETQ. CDR3 amino acids: CASSTAQETQYF. CDR3 nucleotide sequence: TGCGCCAGCAGTACAGCACAAGAGACCCAGTACTTC. Full variable domain (missing parts from reference TRBV5-1 and TRBJ2-5): KAGVTQTPRYLIKTRGQQVTLSCSPISGHRSVSWYQQTPGQGLQFLFEYFSETQRNKGNFPGRFSGRQFSNSRSEMNVSTLELGDSALYLCASSTAQETQYFGPGTRLLVL.

This clonotype was seen more than once but under ten times. The chain is built from TRBV30 and TRBJ2-5; D ambiguous. The germline gives CDR1 GTSNPN, CDR2 SVGIG (reference sequence). Trimming removed 2 bases at V and 5 bases at J, with 12 bases between. CDR3 length: 13 residues. The CDR3 loop reads CAWSRGLGETQYF. Written as DNA, the CDR3 is TGTGCCTGGAGTCGCGGCTTGGGGGAGACCCAGTACTTC.

In the case of this clonotype: The junction departs from the called germline gene at one end, perhaps through a read error. The J gene is TRBJ1-1, the V gene TRBV29-1; D uncertain. Germline lookup yields CDR1 SQVTM and CDR2 ANQGSEA. This CDR3 comprises 14 residues. The CDR3, as DNA: TGCAGCGTTCAAGACAATTCCATGAACACTGAAGCTTTCTTT. This sequence encodes CSVQDNSMNTEAFF.

Ten or more counts support this clonotype. V is TRBV4-1 and J is TRBJ2-4, with 14 positions matching TRBD2. This CDR3 is built from 18 residues. The germline V gene encodes CDR1 MGHRA and CDR2 YSYEKL. The trim removed 5 bases at V and 0 bases at J, leaving 6 bases unmatched. CDR3 sequence (DNA): TGCGCCAGCAGCTTCGGGACTAGCGGGGGAAAAGCCAAAAACATTCAGTACTTC. It translates to CASSFGTSGGKAKNIQYF.

Many counts were recorded for this clonotype. The V gene is TRBV6-5, the J gene TRBJ1-2; D is unclear. The CDR3 loop spans 15 amino acids. The germline gives CDR1 MNHEY, CDR2 SVGAGI. Trimming stripped 0 bases from V and 2 bases from J, with 10 bases between. CDR3 nucleotides: TGTGCCAGCAGTTACTCGAAGCCCGAGAACTATGGCTACACCTTC. This sequence encodes CASSYSKPENYGYTF.

The chain links TRBV30 to TRBJ1-2; no firm D call. Trimming took 4 bases from V and 4 from J, leaving 10 bases between them. Germline CDR1 and CDR2: GTSNPN and SVGIG (reference sequence). This CDR3 spans 12 amino acids. The CDR3: CAWKFLGYGYTF. The DNA for the CDR3 is TGTGCCTGGAAGTTCCTTGGCTATGGCTACACCTTC. Based on the CDR3 plus reference TRBV30 and TRBJ1-2, the full variable domain is SQTIHQWPATLVQPVGSPLSLECTVEGTSNPNLYWYRQAAGRGLQLLFYSVGIGQISSEVPQNLSASRPQDRQFILSSKKLLLSDSGFYLCAWKFLGYGYTFGSGTRLTVV.